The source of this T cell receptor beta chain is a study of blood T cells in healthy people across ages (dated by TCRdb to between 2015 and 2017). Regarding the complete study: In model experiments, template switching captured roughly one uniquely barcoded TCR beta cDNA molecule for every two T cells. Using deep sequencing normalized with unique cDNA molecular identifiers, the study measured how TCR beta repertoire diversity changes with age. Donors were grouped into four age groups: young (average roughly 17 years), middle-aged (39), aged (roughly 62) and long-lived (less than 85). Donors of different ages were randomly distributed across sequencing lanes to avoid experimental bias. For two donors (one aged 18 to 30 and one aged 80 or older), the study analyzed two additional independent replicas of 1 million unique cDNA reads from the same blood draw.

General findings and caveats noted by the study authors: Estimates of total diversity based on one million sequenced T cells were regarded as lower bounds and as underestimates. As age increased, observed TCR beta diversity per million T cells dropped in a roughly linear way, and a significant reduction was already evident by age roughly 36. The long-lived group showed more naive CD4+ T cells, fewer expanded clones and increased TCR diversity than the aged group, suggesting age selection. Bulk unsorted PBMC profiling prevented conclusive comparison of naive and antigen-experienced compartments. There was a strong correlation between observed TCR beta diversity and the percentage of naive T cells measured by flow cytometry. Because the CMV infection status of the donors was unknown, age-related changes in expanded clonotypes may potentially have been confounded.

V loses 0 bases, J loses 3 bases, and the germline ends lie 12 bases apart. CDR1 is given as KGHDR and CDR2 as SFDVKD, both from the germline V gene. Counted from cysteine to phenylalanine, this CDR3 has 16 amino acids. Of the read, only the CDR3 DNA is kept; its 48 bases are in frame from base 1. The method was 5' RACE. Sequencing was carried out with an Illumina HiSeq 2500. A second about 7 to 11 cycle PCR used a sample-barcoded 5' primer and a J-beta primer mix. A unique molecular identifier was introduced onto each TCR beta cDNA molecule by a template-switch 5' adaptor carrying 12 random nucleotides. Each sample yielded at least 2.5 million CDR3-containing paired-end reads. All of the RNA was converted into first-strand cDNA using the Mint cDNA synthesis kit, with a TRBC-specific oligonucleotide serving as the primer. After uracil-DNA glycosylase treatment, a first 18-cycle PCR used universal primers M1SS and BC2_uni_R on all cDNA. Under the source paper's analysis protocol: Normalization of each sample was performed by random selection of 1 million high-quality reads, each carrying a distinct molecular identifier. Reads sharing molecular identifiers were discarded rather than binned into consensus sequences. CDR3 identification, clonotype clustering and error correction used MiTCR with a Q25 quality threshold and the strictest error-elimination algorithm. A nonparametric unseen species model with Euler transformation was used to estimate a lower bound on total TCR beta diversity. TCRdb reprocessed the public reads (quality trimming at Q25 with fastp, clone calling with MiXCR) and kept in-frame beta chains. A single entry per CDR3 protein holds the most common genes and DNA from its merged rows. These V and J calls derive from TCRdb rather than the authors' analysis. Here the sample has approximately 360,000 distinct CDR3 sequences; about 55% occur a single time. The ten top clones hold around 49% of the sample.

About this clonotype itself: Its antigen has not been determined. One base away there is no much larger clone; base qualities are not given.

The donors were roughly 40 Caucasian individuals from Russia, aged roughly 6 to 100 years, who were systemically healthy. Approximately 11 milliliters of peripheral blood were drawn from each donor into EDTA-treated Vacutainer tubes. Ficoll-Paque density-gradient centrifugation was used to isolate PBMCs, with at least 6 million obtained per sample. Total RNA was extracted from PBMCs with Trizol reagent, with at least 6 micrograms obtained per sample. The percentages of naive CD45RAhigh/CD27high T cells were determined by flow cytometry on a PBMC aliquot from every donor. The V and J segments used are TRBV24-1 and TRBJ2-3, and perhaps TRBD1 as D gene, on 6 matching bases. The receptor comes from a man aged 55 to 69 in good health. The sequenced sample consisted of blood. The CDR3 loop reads CATSDLGGTHTDTQYF. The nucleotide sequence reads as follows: TGTGCCACCAGTGATTTGGGGGGCACTCATACAGATACGCAGTATTTT.